This T cell receptor (beta chain) was sequenced during a study of glioma-infiltrating T cells after dendritic cell vaccination. Study details: Glioblastoma patients came from Phase I and II dendritic cell vaccination trials.

The data were produced by immunoSEQ multiplex PCR, yet TCRdb's version contains in-frame clones alone and is incomplete. The table has roughly 83,000 clones, over 75% seen once; the top ten hold around 16%. The CDR3 length is 12 residues. The germline CDR1 and CDR2 sequences are MNHEY and SMNVEV (reference sequence). V was pared by 5 bases and J by 8 bases, with 10 bases between. This clone has more than one count but fewer than ten. The V gene is TRBV27, the J gene TRBJ2-1; TRBD1 is a possible D gene (5 bases). Material: blood, obtained before dendritic cell vaccination. The clonotype comes from a human donor with glioblastoma. The CDR3 spells CASSPQGDEQFF. CDR3 nucleotide sequence: TGTGCCAGCAGTCCCCAGGGTGATGAGCAGTTCTTC.